What follows describes a single T cell receptor beta chain. Its matching antigen is unknown. The sample is drawn from a study of cytomegalovirus exposure and HLA in healthy donors. Study-level findings and limits: Reports showed the classifier diagnosing cytomegalovirus status with high specificity and sensitivity.

The V end lost 4 bases, the J end lost 4 bases, and 3 bases lay between the germline ends. This CDR3 comprises 11 residues. The germline V gene encodes CDR1 SGDLS and CDR2 YYNGEE. It was with 60 Vbeta and 13 Jbeta primers that the PCR ran. Libraries were prepared by immunoSEQ multiplex PCR; TCRdb keeps only in-frame clonotypes and omits some of them. This table holds 200,000 to 250,000 clones, approximately 90% found once. The sample comprised PBMCs. The clonotype originates from a woman under 30 in good health and CMV-seronegative. The chain recombines TRBV9 with TRBJ1-5; D is unclear. In DNA form, the CDR3 reads TGTGCCAGCAGCTATAATCAGCCCCAGCATTTT. Residues: CASSYNQPQHF.